This TCR beta chain is drawn from a study of cytomegalovirus exposure and HLA in healthy donors. The study ran its PCR with 60 Vbeta and 13 Jbeta primers. The method was immunoSEQ multiplex PCR; TCRdb's version includes in-frame clones alone and lacks a portion of them. The sample records under 150,000 clones, 55% to 75% being singletons. Per the germline V gene, CDR1 is LGHNA and CDR2 is YNFKEQ. V lost 0 bases and J lost 6; bases outside the gene matches: 8. The CDR3 is 16 amino acids. This chain links TRBV4-2 with TRBJ2-1; 7 nucleotides line up with TRBD2. Sequenced input: PBMCs. The sequence came from a man under 40 in good health and CMV-seropositive. The CDR3 loop reads CASSQDFGSGGNEQFF. CDR3 in DNA: TGTGCCAGCAGCCAAGATTTCGGATCGGGAGGCAATGAGCAGTTCTTC.